These 18 T cell receptor beta chains originate from one sample sequenced in a study of blood T cell repertoires in COVID-19. Assay used: immunoSEQ multiplex PCR; TCRdb lists only in-frame clones, some missing. The sample includes fewer than 100,000 clones, about nine tenths seen only once; the top ten take approximately 4.4%. The sequenced sample was peripheral blood. The receptor source for this set is a woman at least 80 years old with acute or convalescent COVID-19.

In its sample, this clone was seen once. The chain carries TRBV4-1 and TRBJ2-3, with D tentatively TRBD2 (6 bases). With 3 bases removed from V and 2 bases from J, the gap between germline ends came to 6 bases. Germline CDR1 reads MGHRA; CDR2 reads YSYEKL. The CDR3 totals 13 residues. The CDR3 region is CASSQGLTDTQYF. For the CDR3, the DNA is TGCGCCAGCAGCCAGGGACTCACAGATACGCAGTATTTT.

V is TRBV19 and J is TRBJ2-2, with TRBD2 matching 8 bases. CDR3 size: 14 residues. The germline gives CDR1 LNHDA, CDR2 SQIVND (reference sequence). V dropped 6 bases and J dropped 6; count of bases not matched to a gene: 6. CDR3 nucleotides: TGTGCCAGTAGAGGGACTAGAGATTCCGGGGAGCTGTTTTTT. Translating it yields CASRGTRDSGELFF.

This clone is a singleton in its sample. The V call is TRBV20-1, the J call TRBJ1-5; 9 nucleotides align to TRBD1. Looked up from germline, CDR1 is DFQATT and CDR2 is SNEGSKA (reference sequence). The CDR3 length is 14 residues. The junction had 5 bases not matched to a gene; V was cut back by 3 bases and J by 5 bases. The CDR3 region is CSASPTGGHQPQHF. CDR3 nucleotides: TGCAGTGCTAGTCCGACAGGGGGACATCAGCCCCAGCATTTT.

The V gene is TRBV19, the J gene TRBJ1-1; maybe TRBD1 (5 bases). Germline V gene sequence: CDR1 LNHDA, CDR2 SQIVND (reference sequence). V lost 3 bases and J 1 base, leaving 12 bases between the germline ends. This CDR3 spans 15 amino acids. The DNA for the CDR3 is TGTGCCAGTAGTATTGGGGACTTCGGGAACACTGAAGCTTTCTTT. Protein: CASSIGDFGNTEAFF.

This clone was counted between two and nine times. V is TRBV19 and J is TRBJ1-6; D not certain. CDR1 and CDR2 from the germline V gene are LNHDA and SQIVND (reference sequence). Between the trimmed V and J ends, which lost 5 bases and 5 bases, there was a span of 13 bases. The CDR3 covers 15 residues. CDR3 bases: TGTGCCAGTAGTCCCCGCAGTCTTCATAATTCACCCCTCCACTTT. Its translation is CASSPRSLHNSPLHF.

This CDR3 reads CASTPTGGGTDTQYF. Written as DNA, the CDR3 is TGTGCCAGCACCCCAACGGGGGGGGGCACAGATACGCAGTATTTT. The V gene is TRBV5-4, the J gene TRBJ2-3; TRBD2 agrees at 8 bases. CDR1 is SGHNT and CDR2 is YYREEE in the germline V gene (reference sequence). The CDR3 loop spans 15 amino acids. Unmatched junction bases numbered 7, after V lost 6 bases and J lost 1 base.

V usage is TRBV19 and J usage is TRBJ1-5, with D maybe TRBD1 (5 bases). CDR3 length equals 14 residues. Germline V gene sequence: CDR1 LNHDA, CDR2 SQIVND (reference sequence). V lost 5 bases and J 3 bases, leaving 11 bases between the germline ends. The chain's CDR3 is CASSVQGANQPQHF. CDR3 sequence (DNA): TGTGCCAGTAGTGTTCAGGGTGCCAATCAGCCCCAGCATTTT.

The chain recombines TRBV6-1 with TRBJ1-5; possible D gene TRBD1, 6 bases. This CDR3 has 15 residues. V was cut by 2 bases and J by 1 base, with 9 bases left in between. Looked up from germline, CDR1 is MNHNS and CDR2 is SASEGT. The CDR3 spells CASSEWTASNQPQHF. CDR3 sequence (DNA): TGTGCCAGCAGTGAATGGACAGCGAGCAATCAGCCCCAGCATTTT.

The chain carries TRBV5-6 and TRBJ1-2; 9 nucleotides align to TRBD1. V dropped 4 bases and J dropped 0; count of bases not matched to a gene: 4. Germline CDR1 SGHDT, CDR2 YYEEEE. CDR3 length: 15 amino acids. CDR3 sequence reads: CASSLGTGPNYGYTF. The CDR3, as DNA: TGTGCCAGCAGCCTGGGGACAGGGCCTAACTATGGCTACACCTTC.

V usage is TRBV14 and J usage is TRBJ1-2, with D maybe TRBD1 (5 bases). V lost 1 base, J lost 4 bases, and 10 bases lay in between. Per germline, CDR1 SGHDN and CDR2 FVKESK. The CDR3 sequence is 14 residues long. CDR3 sequence: CASSQGTQIYGYTF. Here the CDR3 DNA reads TGTGCCAGCAGCCAAGGGACACAGATCTATGGCTACACCTTC. Based on the CDR3 plus reference TRBV14 and TRBJ1-2, the full variable domain is EAGVTQFPSHSVIEKGQTVTLRCDPISGHDNLYWYRRVMGKEIKFLLHFVKESKQDESGMPNNRFLAERTGGTYSTLKVQPAELEDSGVYFCASSQGTQIYGYTFGSGTRLTVV.

CDR3 DNA sequence: TGTGCCAGCAGTGAAGGAGCGGGGGCCAACACAGATACGCAGTATTTT. Amino acid sequence: CASSEGAGANTDTQYF. The chain is built from TRBV2 and TRBJ2-3; 8 bases align to TRBD2. Germline V gives CDR1 SNHLY, CDR2 FYNNEI. The CDR3 is 16 amino acids. Trimming cost V 1 base and J 2 bases; bases outside gene matches: 5.

The genes are TRBV25-1 and TRBJ2-6; no clear D gene. Germline lookup yields CDR1 MGHDK and CDR2 SYGVNS. This CDR3 region has 15 residues. V lost 6 bases to trimming and J lost 0 bases, with 9 bases between them. The CDR3 nucleotides are TGTGCCAGCAGCCCTATGATCTCTGGGGCCAACGTCCTGACTTTC. Translating gives CASSPMISGANVLTF.

This chain's CDR3 is CASSEGHGQANTEAFF. CDR3 DNA: TGTGCCAGCAGTGAAGGTCATGGACAAGCGAACACTGAAGCTTTCTTT. The chain couples TRBV6-1 to TRBJ1-1; maybe TRBD1 (5 bases). Trimming pared 1 base from V and 1 base from J, leaving 13 bases between. CDR3 length equals 16 residues. Germline values: CDR1 MNHNS, CDR2 SASEGT.

V is TRBV5-1 and J is TRBJ1-2; 11 bases are a match to TRBD1. V shed 4 bases and J 6 bases; nucleotides not matched to a gene: 5. Germline CDR1 is SGHRS and CDR2 is YFSETQ. The CDR3 totals 14 residues. The CDR3 DNA sequence: TGCGCCAGCAGCCCTTGGACAGGGGGCCATGGCTACACCTTC. This translates into CASSPWTGGHGYTF.

The CDR3 protein is CASSFSGISYEQYF. The CDR3 bases are TGTGCCAGCAGCTTCTCCGGGATCTCCTACGAGCAGTACTTC. The rearrangement links TRBV9 to TRBJ2-7; TRBD2 might be the D (5 bases). Trimming removed 4 bases at V and 0 bases at J, with 11 bases between. CDR3 length equals 14 residues. From germline, CDR1 is SGDLS and CDR2 YYNGEE.

The sample holds one count of this clone. The sample has other DNA sequences that encode this CDR3 too. The chain recombines TRBV5-1 with TRBJ1-1; 11 bases are shared with TRBD1. The CDR3 extends over 14 amino acids. The trim removed 5 bases at V and 4 bases at J, leaving 4 bases unmatched. Germline V CDR1 and CDR2: SGHRS, YFSETQ. CDR3 DNA sequence: TGCGCCAGCAGTCCGGGGACAGGGGGCACTGAAGCTTTCTTT. Amino acid sequence: CASSPGTGGTEAFF. Full variable domain (remainder filled in from reference TRBV5-1 and TRBJ1-1): KAGVTQTPRYLIKTRGQQVTLSCSPISGHRSVSWYQQTPGQGLQFLFEYFSETQRNKGNFPGRFSGRQFSNSRSEMNVSTLELGDSALYLCASSPGTGGTEAFFGQGTRLTVV.

The J gene is TRBJ1-1, the V gene TRBV7-2; D is unresolved. The CDR3 extends over 13 amino acids. CDR1 and CDR2 (germline): SGHTA, FQGNSA. Trimming left V 5 bases short and J 6 bases short, with 13 bases between. In nucleotides, the CDR3 is TGTGCCAGCAGCCCACTCTTCCAGGCTGAAGCTTTCTTT. Its translation is CASSPLFQAEAFF.

This clone showed up just once. The chain joins TRBV2 to TRBJ2-7, with 7 bases matching TRBD2. Germline V gives CDR1 SNHLY, CDR2 FYNNEI. The CDR3 consists of 14 residues. After removal of 5 bases from V and 4 bases from J, the junction contained 8 bases not matched to a gene. The CDR3 spells CASSPWVGGYEQYF. The CDR3 nucleotides read TGTGCCAGCAGTCCCTGGGTGGGAGGGTACGAGCAGTACTTC.